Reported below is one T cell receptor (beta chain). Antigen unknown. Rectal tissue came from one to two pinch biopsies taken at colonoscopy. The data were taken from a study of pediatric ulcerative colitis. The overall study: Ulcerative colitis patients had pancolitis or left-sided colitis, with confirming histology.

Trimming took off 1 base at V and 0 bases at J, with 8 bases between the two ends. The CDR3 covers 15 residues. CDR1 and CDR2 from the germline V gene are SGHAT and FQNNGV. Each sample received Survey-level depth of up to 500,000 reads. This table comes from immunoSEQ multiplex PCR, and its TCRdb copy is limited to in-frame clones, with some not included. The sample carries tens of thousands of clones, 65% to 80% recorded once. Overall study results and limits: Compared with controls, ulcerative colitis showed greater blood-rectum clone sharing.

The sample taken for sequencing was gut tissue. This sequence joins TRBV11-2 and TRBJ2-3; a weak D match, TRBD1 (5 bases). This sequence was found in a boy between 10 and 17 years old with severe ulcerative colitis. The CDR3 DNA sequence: TGTGCCAGCAGCTTAGGACAGTATAGCACAGATACGCAGTATTTT. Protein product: CASSLGQYSTDTQYF. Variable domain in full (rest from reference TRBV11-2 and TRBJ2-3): EAGVAQSPRYKIIEKRQSVAFWCNPISGHATLYWYQQILGQGPKLLIQFQNNGVVDDSQLPKDRFSAERLKGVDSTLKIQPAKLEDSAVYLCASSLGQYSTDTQYFGPGTRLTVL.